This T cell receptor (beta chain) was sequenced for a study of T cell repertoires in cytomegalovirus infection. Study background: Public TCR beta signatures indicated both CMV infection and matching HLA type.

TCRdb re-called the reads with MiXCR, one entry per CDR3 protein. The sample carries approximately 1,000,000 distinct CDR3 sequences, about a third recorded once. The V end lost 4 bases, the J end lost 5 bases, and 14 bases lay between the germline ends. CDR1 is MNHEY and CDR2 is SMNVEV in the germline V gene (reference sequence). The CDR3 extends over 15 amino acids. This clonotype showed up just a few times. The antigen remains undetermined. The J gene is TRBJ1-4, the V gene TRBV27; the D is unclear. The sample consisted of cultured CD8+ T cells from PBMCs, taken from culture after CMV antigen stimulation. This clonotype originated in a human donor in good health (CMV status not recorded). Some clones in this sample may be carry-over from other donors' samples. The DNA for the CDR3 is TGTGCCAGCAGTTCCCAATCATCTGTAAATGAAAAACTGTTTTTT. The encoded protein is CASSSQSSVNEKLFF.